This T cell receptor beta chain derives from a study of T-cell reconstitution after alpha-beta-depleted transplantation in children (dated by TCRdb to the mid-2010s). For the wider study: T-cell immune reconstitution after TCRalphabeta/CD19-depleted allogeneic hematopoietic cell transplantation in children was quantitatively tracked in the study by means of TCR repertoire profiling. Results and caveats for the whole study, not just this receptor: Apparently early alphabetaT-cell count recovery about two months after transplant reportedly relied on only several hundred rapidly expanded clones derived from non-depleted graft cells. The high TCRbeta diversity at day 60 in some patients was ascribed to recipient T cells and intrathymic progenitors that had survived conditioning. Over the following months the frequencies of hyperexpanded clones went down, and after one year T-cell counts and TCRbeta diversity were mostly credited to newly produced T cells.

Germline trimming amounts to 6 bases on V and 12 bases on J, with 4 as the count of junction bases outside the gene matches. The germline V gene provides CDR1 SNHLY and CDR2 FYNNEI. The CDR3, from cysteine to phenylalanine, totals 11 residues. CDR3 DNA only is kept here, 33 bases in frame from base 1. Sample treatment or condition, as interpreted from the label and publication: allogeneic hematopoietic cell transplantation with graft depleted of TCRalphabeta T cells and CD19 B cells. Transplant recipients were children who received TCRalphabeta/CD19-depleted allogeneic hematopoietic cell grafts. With respect to this clonotype: Its antigen is currently not known. No base quality information exists; no much larger clone differs at one position.

To prepare the library, PCR was applied. Sequencing was carried out with an Illumina HiSeq 2500. TCR libraries were prepared with molecular barcoding, using unique molecular identifiers to normalize TCRbeta repertoire quantification. The public reads were reprocessed in TCRdb via fastp at Q25 and MiXCR, keeping in-frame beta chains. Entries that share a CDR3 protein sequence are merged under the most common genes and DNA. A total of 300,000 to 400,000 distinct CDR3 sequences appear in this sample, about a quarter of them only once. The biggest ten clones account for about 10% of the sample. Material: PBMCs, mostly from graft donor cells, obtained 180 days after TCRalphabeta/CD19-depleted stem cell transplant. This receptor was obtained from a male patient younger than 18 who had a stem cell transplant for acute lymphoblastic leukemia, so the T cells may come from the graft donor. This receptor chain uses TRBV2 and TRBJ2-7; the junction holds 11 bases that match TRBD2. The CDR3 in this case is CASRPGLAAYF. The sequence in DNA is TGTGCCAGCAGACCGGGACTAGCGGCGTACTTC. The entire variable domain, with the stretches around the CDR3 drawn from the reference TRBV2 and TRBJ2-7 proteins, is EPEVTQTPSHQVTQMGQEVILRCVPISNHLYFYWYRQILGQKVEFLVSFYNNEISEKSEIFDDQFSVERPDGSNFTLKIRSTKLEDSAMYFCASRPGLAAYFGPGTRLTVT.